This T cell receptor beta chain comes out of a study of T cells after yellow fever vaccination. Overall study results and limits: A weaker secondary response peaked on day 5, the primary on day 15.

A single record per CDR3 protein comes from TCRdb applying MiXCR to the 5' RACE reads. The table includes some 550,000 distinct CDR3 sequences, about 19% detected once. This clonotype was seen only a few times. Its antigen is not known. CDR3 length: 12 residues. The V end was cut by 7 bases, the J end by 8 bases, with 12 bases between. The receptor's source is a man aged 25-40 years who received the YFV17D yellow fever vaccine. The V call is TRBV12-3 or TRBV12-4, the J call TRBJ2-1; D is uncertain. Here the sequenced sample was PBMCs, taken 15 days after the yellow fever booster vaccination. The CDR3 is CASKSLGYEQFF. The DNA of the CDR3 is TGTGCCAGCAAAAGTCTGGGCTATGAGCAGTTCTTC.